This note documents a single T cell receptor beta chain sequence. Some clones are missing from TCRdb's copy, which holds only in-frame ones; the method was immunoSEQ multiplex PCR. The table lists about 380,000 clones, 85% to 95% of them singletons. This entry belongs to a study of shared T cell receptors in the human thymus. V dropped 3 bases and J dropped 2 bases, with 7 bases sitting between them. This CDR3 contains 14 residues. Germline CDR1 reads MDHEN; CDR2 reads SYDVKM. The receptor was derived from a human donor. The gene calls are TRBV28 and TRBJ2-2; no reliable D call. Sample: thymocytes. The CDR3: CASSFAINTGELFF. The CDR3, as DNA: TGTGCCAGCAGTTTCGCCATCAACACCGGGGAGCTGTTTTTT.